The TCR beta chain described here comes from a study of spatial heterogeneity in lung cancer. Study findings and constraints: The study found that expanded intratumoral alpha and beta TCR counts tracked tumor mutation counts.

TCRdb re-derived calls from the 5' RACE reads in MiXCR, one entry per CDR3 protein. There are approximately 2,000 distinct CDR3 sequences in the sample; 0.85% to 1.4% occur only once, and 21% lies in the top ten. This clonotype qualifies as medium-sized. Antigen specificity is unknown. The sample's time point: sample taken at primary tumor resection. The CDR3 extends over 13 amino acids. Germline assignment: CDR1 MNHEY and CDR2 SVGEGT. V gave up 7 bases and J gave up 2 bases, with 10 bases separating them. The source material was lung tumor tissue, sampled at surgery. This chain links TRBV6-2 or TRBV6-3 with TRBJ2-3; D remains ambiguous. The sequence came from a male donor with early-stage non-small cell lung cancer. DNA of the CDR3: TGTGCCAGCAACTCCTTCGACACAGATACGCAGTATTTT. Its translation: CASNSFDTDTQYF.